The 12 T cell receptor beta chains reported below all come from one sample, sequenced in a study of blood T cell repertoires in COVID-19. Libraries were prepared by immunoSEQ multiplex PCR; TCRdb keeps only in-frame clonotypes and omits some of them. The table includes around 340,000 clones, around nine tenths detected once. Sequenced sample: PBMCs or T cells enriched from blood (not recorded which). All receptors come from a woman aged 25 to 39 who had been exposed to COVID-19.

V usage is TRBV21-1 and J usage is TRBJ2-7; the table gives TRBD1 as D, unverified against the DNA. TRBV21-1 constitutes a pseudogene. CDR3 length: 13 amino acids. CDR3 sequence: CASSMTGDYEQYF. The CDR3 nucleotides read TGTGCCAGCAGCATGACAGGGGACTACGAGCAGTACTTC.

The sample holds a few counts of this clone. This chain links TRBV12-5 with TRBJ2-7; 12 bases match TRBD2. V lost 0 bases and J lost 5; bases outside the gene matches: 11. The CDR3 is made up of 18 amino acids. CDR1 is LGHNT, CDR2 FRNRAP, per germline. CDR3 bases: TGTGCTAGTGGTTTGGTACTTTCTAGCGGGAGGGTTTCCCACGAGCAGTACTTC. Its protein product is CASGLVLSSGRVSHEQYF.

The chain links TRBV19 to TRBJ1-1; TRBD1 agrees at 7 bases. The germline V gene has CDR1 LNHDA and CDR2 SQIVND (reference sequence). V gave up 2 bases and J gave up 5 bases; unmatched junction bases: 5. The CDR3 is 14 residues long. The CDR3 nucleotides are TGTGCCAGTAGTATAACAGGGGTAGATACTGAAGCTTTCTTT. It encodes CASSITGVDTEAFF.

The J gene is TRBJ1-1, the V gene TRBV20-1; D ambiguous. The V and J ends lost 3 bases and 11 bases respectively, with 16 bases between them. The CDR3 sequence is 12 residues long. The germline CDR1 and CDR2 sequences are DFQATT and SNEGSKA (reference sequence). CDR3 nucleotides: TGCAGTGCTAGTAACAGTGCGTACGCGGCTTTCTTT. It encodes CSASNSAYAAFF.

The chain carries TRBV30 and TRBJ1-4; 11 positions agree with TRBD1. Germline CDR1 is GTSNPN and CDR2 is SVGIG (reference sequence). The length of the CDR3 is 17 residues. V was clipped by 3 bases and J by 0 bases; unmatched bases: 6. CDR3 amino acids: CAWRPGQGDATNEKLFF. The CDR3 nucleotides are TGTGCCTGGAGACCGGGACAGGGGGATGCAACTAATGAAAAACTGTTTTTT.

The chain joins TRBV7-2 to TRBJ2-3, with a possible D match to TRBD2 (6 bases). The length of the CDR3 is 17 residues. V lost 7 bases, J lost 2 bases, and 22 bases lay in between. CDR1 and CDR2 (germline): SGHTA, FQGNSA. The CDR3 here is CASTLSLGLANTDTQYF. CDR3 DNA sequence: TGTGCCAGCACCCTATCACTGGGGCTAGCGAACACAGATACGCAGTATTTT.

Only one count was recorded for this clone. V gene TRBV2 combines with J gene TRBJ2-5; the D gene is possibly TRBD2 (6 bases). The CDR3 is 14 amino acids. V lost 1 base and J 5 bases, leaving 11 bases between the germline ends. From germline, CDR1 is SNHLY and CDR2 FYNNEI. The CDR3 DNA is TGTGCCAGCAGTGAAGGGAGGGCCCGGGAGACCCAGTACTTC. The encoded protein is CASSEGRARETQYF. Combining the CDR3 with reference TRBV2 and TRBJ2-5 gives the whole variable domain EPEVTQTPSHQVTQMGQEVILRCVPISNHLYFYWYRQILGQKVEFLVSFYNNEISEKSEIFDDQFSVERPDGSNFTLKIRSTKLEDSAMYFCASSEGRARETQYFGPGTRLLVL.

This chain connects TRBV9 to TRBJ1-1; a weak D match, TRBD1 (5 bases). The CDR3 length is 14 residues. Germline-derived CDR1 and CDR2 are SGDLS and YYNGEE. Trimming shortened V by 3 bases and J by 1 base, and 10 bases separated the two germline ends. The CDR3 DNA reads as TGTGCCAGCAGCGGGCAGGGTTCGAACACTGAAGCTTTCTTT. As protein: CASSGQGSNTEAFF. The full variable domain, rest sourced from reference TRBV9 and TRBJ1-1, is DSGVTQTPKHLITATGQRVTLRCSPRSGDLSVYWYQQSLDQGLQFLIQYYNGEERAKGNILERFSAQQFPDLHSELNLSSLELGDSALYFCASSGQGSNTEAFFGQGTRLTVV.

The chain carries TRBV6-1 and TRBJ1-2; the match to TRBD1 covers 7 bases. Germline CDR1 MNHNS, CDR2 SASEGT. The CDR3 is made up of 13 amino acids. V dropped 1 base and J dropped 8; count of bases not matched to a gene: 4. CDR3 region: CASSEGGTAGYTF. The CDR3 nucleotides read TGTGCCAGCAGTGAAGGGGGGACAGCCGGCTACACCTTC.

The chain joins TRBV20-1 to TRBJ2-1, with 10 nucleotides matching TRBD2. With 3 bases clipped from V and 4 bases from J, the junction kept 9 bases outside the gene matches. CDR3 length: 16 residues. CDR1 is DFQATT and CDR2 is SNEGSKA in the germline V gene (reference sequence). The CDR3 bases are TGCAGTGCTAGTCCAGGTCGACTAGCGGGTTACAATGAGCAGTTCTTC. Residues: CSASPGRLAGYNEQFF.

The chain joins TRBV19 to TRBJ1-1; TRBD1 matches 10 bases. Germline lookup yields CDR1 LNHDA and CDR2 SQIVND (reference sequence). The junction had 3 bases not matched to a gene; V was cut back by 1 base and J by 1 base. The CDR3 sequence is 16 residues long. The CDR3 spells CASSIGTGGPNTEAFF. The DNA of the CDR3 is TGTGCCAGTAGTATAGGGACAGGGGGGCCGAACACTGAAGCTTTCTTT. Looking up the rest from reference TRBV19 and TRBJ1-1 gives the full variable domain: DGGITQSPKYLFRKEGQNVTLSCEQNLNHDAMYWYRQDPGQGLRLIYYSQIVNDFQKGDIAEGYSVSREKKESFPLTVTSAQKNPTAFYLCASSIGTGGPNTEAFFGQGTRLTVV.

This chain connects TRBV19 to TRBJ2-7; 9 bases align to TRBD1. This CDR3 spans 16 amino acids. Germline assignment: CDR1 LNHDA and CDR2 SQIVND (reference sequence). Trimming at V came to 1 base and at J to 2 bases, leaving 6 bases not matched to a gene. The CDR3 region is CASSIATGTGTYEQYF. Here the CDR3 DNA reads TGTGCCAGTAGTATAGCCACCGGGACAGGGACCTACGAGCAGTACTTC.